This TCR beta chain was captured by sequencing in a study of beta chain features in type 1 diabetes. Naive, central memory, regulatory and stem cell-like memory cells within the CD4+ compartment were sorted using CD45RO/CCR7/CD25/CD127/CD95/CD27. Whole-study results and caveats: Type 1 diabetes patients had moderately but significantly shorter TCRB CDR3s in all four CD4+ subsets.

The study reverse transcribed the entire isolated RNA, so it sequenced expressed TCRB transcripts. Profiling relied on immunoSEQ multiplex PCR, and the TCRdb table lists in-frame clones only, not all of them. Counted here are 600,000 to 700,000 clones, roughly 12% occurring once; the ten biggest clones make up around 0.12%. There are a few counts of this clone. The antigen is unknown. Sequenced material: naive CD4+ T cells from blood. This TCR was sampled from a man aged 25-45 years with type 1 diabetes.

Written as DNA, the CDR3 is TGTGCCAGCAGCTTCGGGCTAAAGAATGAGCAGTTCTTC. Translated: CASSFGLKNEQFF. This rearrangement joins TRBV7-2 to TRBJ2-1; D unclear. V lost 3 bases to trimming and J lost 7 bases, with 10 bases between them. This CDR3 is built from 13 residues. Germline values: CDR1 SGHTA, CDR2 FQGNSA.